The clone carrying this T cell receptor (beta chain) was seen just once. The antigen is unknown. The CDR3 length is 16 residues. V was cut by 0 bases and J by 3 bases, with 16 bases left in between. Sequencing was performed with immunoSEQ multiplex PCR; in TCRdb, only in-frame clones are kept and a portion is missing. The data hold fewer than 30,000 clones, with roughly nine tenths observed a single time. This entry is derived from a study of chemoradiotherapy in HPV16-positive cancers. Study-level findings and limits: Candidate HPV-specific clones and E7-related TCR motifs grew in tumor during treatment.

Sequencing used blood, obtained from a patient who underwent chemoradiotherapy. The TCR comes from a human donor with HPV-associated anogenital cancer. This chain uses TRBV5-3 with TRBJ2-7, with unresolved D. TRBV5-3 is filed as an ORF, its function uncertain. The CDR3 DNA sequence: TGTGCCAGAAGCTTGGGGGGTTTGGGCCCTTACTACGAGCAGTACTTC. This encodes CARSLGGLGPYYEQYF.